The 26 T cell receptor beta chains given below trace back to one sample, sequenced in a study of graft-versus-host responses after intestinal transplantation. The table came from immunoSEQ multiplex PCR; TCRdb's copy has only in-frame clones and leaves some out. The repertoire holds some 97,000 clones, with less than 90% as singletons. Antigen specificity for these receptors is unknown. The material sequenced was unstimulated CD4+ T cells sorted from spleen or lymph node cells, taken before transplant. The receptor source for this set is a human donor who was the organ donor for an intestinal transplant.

CDR3 nucleotides: TGCGCCAGCAGCCCCCTGGACAGGAGCTCCTACGAGCAGTACTTC. Translating gives CASSPLDRSSYEQYF. V and J are TRBV4-1 and TRBJ2-5, with 7 bases aligning to TRBD1. The J call is in doubt because the DNA end fits TRBJ2-7 better. Germline V CDR1 and CDR2: MGHRA, YSYEKL. CDR3 size: 15 residues.

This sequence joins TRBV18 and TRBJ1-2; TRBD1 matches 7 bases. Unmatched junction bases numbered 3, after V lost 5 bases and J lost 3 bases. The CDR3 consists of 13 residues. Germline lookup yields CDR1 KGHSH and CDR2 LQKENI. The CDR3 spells CASSIGTDYGYTF. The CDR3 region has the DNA TGTGCCAGCTCAATTGGGACAGACTATGGCTACACCTTC.

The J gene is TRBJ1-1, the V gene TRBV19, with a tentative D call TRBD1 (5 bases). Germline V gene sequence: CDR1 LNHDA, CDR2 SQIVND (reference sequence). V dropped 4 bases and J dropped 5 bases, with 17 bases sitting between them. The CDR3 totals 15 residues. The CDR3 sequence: CASSSSIRVWTEAFF. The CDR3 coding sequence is TGTGCCAGTAGTAGTAGTATCAGGGTATGGACTGAAGCTTTCTTT. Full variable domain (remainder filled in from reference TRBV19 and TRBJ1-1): DGGITQSPKYLFRKEGQNVTLSCEQNLNHDAMYWYRQDPGQGLRLIYYSQIVNDFQKGDIAEGYSVSREKKESFPLTVTSAQKNPTAFYLCASSSSIRVWTEAFFGQGTRLTVV.

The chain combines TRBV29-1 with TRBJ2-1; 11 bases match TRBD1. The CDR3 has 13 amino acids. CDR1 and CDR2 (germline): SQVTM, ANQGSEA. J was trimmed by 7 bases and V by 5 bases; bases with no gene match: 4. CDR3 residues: CSVWTGGMNEQFF. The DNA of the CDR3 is TGCAGCGTTTGGACAGGGGGCATGAATGAGCAGTTCTTC.

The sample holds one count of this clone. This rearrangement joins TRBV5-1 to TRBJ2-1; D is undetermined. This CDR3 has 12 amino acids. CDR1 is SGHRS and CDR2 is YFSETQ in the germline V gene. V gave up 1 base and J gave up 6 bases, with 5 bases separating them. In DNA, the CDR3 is TGCGCCAGCAGCTTGTGGGGCAATGAGCAGTTCTTC. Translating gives CASSLWGNEQFF.

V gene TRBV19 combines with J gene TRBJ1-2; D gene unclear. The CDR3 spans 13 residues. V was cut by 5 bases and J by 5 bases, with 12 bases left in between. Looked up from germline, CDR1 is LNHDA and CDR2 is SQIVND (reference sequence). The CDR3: CASSPSDGYGYTF. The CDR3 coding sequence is TGTGCCAGTAGTCCTTCTGACGGGTATGGCTACACCTTC.

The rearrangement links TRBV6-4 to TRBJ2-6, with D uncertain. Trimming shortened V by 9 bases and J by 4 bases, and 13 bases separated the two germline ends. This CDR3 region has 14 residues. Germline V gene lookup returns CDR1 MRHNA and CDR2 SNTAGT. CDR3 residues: CASVSGPGANVLTF. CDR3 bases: TGTGCCAGTGTTAGTGGTCCAGGGGCCAACGTCCTGACTTTC.

The CDR3 loop reads CASSPDTSGNTIYF. In DNA form, the CDR3 reads TGTGCCAGCTCACCAGATACCTCTGGAAACACCATATATTTT. V usage is TRBV18 and J usage is TRBJ1-3, with D hard to call. V lost 2 bases, J lost 0 bases, and 5 bases lay in between. CDR1 and CDR2 from the germline V gene are KGHSH and LQKENI. The CDR3 length is 14 residues. Complete variable domain (other parts from reference TRBV18 and TRBJ1-3): NAGVMQNPRHLVRRRGQEARLRCSPMKGHSHVYWYRQLPEEGLKFMVYLQKENIIDESGMPKERFSAEFPKEGPSILRIQQVVRGDSAAYFCASSPDTSGNTIYFGEGSWLTVV.

The CDR3 DNA is TGTGCCAGCAGCCAGGCTAGCACCGGGGAGCTGTTTTTT. Protein: CASSQASTGELFF. The chain links TRBV11-3 to TRBJ2-2; D not resolved. Trimming removed 5 bases at V and 4 bases at J, with 8 bases between. CDR3 length: 13 amino acids. Germline CDR1 SGHNT, CDR2 YENEEA.

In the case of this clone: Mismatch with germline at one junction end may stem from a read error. The CDR3 DNA sequence: TGCGCCAGCAGCCCATATACAGGGGCCAGCCTCGCCTTC. This gives the protein CASSPYTGASLAF. This rearrangement joins TRBV4-1 to TRBJ1-2; 7 bases map to TRBD1. This CDR3 spans 13 amino acids. Germline CDR1 reads MGHRA; CDR2 reads YSYEKL.

Here the CDR3 DNA reads TGTGCCTTAATACAGGGCCACACTGAAGCTTTCTTT. Translated: CALIQGHTEAFF. The chain employs TRBV30 and TRBJ1-1; D might be TRBD1 (6 bases). Germline lookup yields CDR1 GTSNPN and CDR2 SVGIG (reference sequence). V was cut by 7 bases and J by 3 bases, with 12 bases left in between. The CDR3 covers 12 residues.

The CDR3 sequence is CAATETADSPLHF. In DNA form, the CDR3 reads TGTGCCGCCACAGAGACGGCTGATTCACCCCTCCACTTT. J is TRBJ1-6 and V is TRBV18, with D hard to call. The CDR3 is made up of 13 amino acids. Trimming shortened V by 11 bases and J by 8 bases, and 16 bases separated the two germline ends. Germline CDR1 is KGHSH and CDR2 is LQKENI.

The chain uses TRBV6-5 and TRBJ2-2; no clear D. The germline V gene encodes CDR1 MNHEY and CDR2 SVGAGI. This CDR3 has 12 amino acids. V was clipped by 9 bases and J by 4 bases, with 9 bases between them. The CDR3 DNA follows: TGTGCCAGTTATCGAGGCACCGGGGAGCTGTTTTTT. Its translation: CASYRGTGELFF.

CDR3 residues: CAWSLFATTTSYNEQFF. CDR3 nucleotides: TGTGCCTGGTCATTGTTTGCGACTACTACCTCCTACAATGAGCAGTTCTTC. The chain employs TRBV30 and TRBJ2-1; tentatively, D is TRBD2 (5 bases). Per the germline V gene, CDR1 is GTSNPN and CDR2 is SVGIG (reference sequence). V was trimmed by 5 bases and J by 0 bases, leaving 20 bases between them. This CDR3 has 17 amino acids. Full variable domain (rest looked up from reference TRBV30 and TRBJ2-1): SQTIHQWPATLVQPVGSPLSLECTVEGTSNPNLYWYRQAAGRGLQLLFYSVGIGQISSEVPQNLSASRPQDRQFILSSKKLLLSDSGFYLCAWSLFATTTSYNEQFFGPGTRLTVL.

Written as DNA, the CDR3 is TGTGCCAGCTCACTACTAGCGGGGGGTACCTACGAGCAGTACTTC. This encodes CASSLLAGGTYEQYF. The chain employs TRBV18 and TRBJ2-7; 12 bases match TRBD2. Per the germline V gene, CDR1 is KGHSH and CDR2 is LQKENI. CDR3 length: 15 residues. The V and J ends lost 4 bases and 2 bases, in that order; junction bases with no gene match: 3.

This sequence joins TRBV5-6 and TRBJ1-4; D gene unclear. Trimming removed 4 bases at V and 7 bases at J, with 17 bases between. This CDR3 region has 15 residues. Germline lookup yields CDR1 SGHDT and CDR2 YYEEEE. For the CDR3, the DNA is TGTGCCAGCAGCCCCGATGGCGGGCGCGGTGAAAAACTGTTTTTT. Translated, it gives CASSPDGGRGEKLFF.

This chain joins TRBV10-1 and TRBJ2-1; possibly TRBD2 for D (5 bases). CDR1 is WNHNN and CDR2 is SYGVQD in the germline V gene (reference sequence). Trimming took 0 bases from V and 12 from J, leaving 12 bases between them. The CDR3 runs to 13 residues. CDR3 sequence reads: CASSESNRGWQFF. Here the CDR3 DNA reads TGCGCCAGCAGTGAGTCGAATCGAGGGTGGCAGTTCTTC.

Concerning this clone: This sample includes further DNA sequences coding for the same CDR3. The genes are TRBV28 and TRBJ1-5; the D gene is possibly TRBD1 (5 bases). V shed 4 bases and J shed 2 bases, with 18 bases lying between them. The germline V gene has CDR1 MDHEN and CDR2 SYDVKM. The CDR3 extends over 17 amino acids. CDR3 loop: CASSSRDFLSRNQPQHF. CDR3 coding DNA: TGTGCCAGCAGTTCCCGGGACTTTCTCAGTCGCAATCAGCCCCAGCATTTT.

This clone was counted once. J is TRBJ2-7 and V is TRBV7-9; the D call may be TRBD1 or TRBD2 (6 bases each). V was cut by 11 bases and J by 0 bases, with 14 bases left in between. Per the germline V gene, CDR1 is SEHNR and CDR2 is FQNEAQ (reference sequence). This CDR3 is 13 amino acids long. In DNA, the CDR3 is TGTGCCGCTGAAGGGGGGATCTCCTACGAGCAGTACTTC. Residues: CAAEGGISYEQYF.

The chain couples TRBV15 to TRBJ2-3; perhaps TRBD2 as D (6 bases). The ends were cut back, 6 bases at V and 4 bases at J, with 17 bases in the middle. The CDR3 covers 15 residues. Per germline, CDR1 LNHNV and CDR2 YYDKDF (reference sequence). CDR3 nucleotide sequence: TGTGCCACCAGAGGGCCGGGACTCAGTTCAGATACGCAGTATTTT. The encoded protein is CATRGPGLSSDTQYF.

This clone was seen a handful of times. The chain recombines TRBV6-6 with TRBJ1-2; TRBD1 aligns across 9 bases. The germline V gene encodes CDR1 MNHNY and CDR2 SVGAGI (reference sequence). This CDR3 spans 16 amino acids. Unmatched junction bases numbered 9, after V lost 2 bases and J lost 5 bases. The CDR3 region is CASSYAPPDRGYGYTF. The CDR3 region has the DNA TGTGCCAGCAGTTACGCGCCCCCGGACAGGGGTTATGGCTACACCTTC.

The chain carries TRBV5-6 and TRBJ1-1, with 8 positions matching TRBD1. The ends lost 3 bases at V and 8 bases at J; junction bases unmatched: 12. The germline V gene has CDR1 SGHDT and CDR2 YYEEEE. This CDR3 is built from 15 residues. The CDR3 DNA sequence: TGTGCCAGCAGCTGGGGGGACAGGCCGAGGGCCGAAGCTTTCTTT. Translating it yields CASSWGDRPRAEAFF.

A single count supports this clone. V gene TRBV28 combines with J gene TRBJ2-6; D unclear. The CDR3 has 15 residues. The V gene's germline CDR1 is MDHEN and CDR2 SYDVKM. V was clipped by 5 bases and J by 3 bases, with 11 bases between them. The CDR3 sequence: CASSIPPLGANVLTF. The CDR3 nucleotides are TGTGCCAGCAGTATACCTCCACTTGGGGCCAACGTCCTGACTTTC.

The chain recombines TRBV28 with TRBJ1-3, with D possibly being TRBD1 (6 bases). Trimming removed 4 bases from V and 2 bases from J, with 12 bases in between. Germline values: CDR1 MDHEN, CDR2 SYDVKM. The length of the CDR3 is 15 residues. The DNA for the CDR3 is TGTGCCAGCAGTTCAACAGGGTTTGCTGGAAACACCATATATTTT. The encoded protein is CASSSTGFAGNTIYF.

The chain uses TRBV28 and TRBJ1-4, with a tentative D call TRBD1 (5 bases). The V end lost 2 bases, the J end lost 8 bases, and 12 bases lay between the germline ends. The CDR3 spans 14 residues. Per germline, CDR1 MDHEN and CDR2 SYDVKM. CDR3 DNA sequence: TGTGCCAGCAGTTTAGGGGGGACGGGGGAAAAACTGTTTTTT. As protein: CASSLGGTGEKLFF.

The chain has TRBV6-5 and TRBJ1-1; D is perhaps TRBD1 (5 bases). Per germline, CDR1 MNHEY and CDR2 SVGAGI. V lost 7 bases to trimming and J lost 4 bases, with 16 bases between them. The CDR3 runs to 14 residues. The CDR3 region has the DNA TGTGCCAGCAATCTACAATCCGGGGGCACTGAAGCTTTCTTT. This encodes CASNLQSGGTEAFF.